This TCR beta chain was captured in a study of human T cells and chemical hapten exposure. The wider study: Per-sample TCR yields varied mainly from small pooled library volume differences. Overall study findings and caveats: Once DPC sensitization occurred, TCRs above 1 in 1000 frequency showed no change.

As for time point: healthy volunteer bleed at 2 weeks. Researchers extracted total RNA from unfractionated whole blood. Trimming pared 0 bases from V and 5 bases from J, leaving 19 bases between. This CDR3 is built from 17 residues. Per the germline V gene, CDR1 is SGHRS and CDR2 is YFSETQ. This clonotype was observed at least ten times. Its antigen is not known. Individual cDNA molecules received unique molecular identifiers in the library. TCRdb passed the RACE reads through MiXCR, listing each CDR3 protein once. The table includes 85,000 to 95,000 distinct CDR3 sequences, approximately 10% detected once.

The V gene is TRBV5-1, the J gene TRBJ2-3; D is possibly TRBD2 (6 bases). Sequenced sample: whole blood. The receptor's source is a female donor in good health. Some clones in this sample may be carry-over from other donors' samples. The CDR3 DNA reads TGCGCCAGCAGCTTGGGTTTGTCGGGCCCGGGGGTAGATACGCAGTATTTT. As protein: CASSLGLSGPGVDTQYF.